This T cell receptor (beta chain) was recovered during a study of T cell responses to AZD1222 COVID-19 vaccine. Overall study results and limits: Clonal diversity may have been underestimated, and the donors were mostly white British, with more females than males. Spike-specific TCRs gained breadth and depth after people received two AZD1222 doses. With dominance at 160-218 and 743-854, vaccine-associated CD4 TCRs spanned spike.

Produced via immunoSEQ multiplex PCR; TCRdb's table is partial and in-frame only. This table has 95,000 to 130,000 clones, 85% to 95% appearing once. This clone appeared once. Antigen: not known. Trimming removed 6 bases at V and 4 bases at J, with 12 bases between. The CDR3 runs to 13 residues. The germline V gene encodes CDR1 SNHLY and CDR2 FYNNEI. The TCR sequence derives from an adult in good health. Sequencing was performed on peripheral blood, taken on day 0 of AZD1222 vaccination. V and J are TRBV2 and TRBJ1-2, with D possibly being TRBD1 (5 bases). This chain's CDR3 is CASSSDSSYGYTF. CDR3 bases: TGTGCCAGCAGCTCCGACAGCAGCTATGGCTACACCTTC.